A selection of T cell receptor beta chains follows, all from one sample in a study of beta chain features in type 1 diabetes. Method: immunoSEQ multiplex PCR; TCRdb's copy keeps in-frame clones and lacks some. The profile shows 860,000 or so clones, roughly 15% of them singletons. The sequencing input was naive CD4+ T cells from blood. The origin of the receptors is a woman aged 18-29 years in good health. Both conserved end residues are part of each CDR3. The D gene is left open where the match is weak. Rows may omit the clone size; those that give it use once, few, many or a size class.

V gene	D gene	J gene	clone size	CDR3 protein	CDR3 DNA
TRBV29-1	TRBD2	TRBJ2-1	few	CSALGLAGAGSYNEQFF	TGCAGCGCCCTCGGACTAGCGGGAGCGGGCTCCTACAATGAGCAGTTCTTC
TRBV10-3	TRBD2	TRBJ2-7	NA	CASGQGLANYEQYF	TGTGCCTCGGGTCAGGGACTAGCGAACTACGAGCAGTACTTC
TRBV7-9	TRBD2	TRBJ2-3	few	CASSWGLAEGSDTQYF	TGTGCCAGCAGCTGGGGACTAGCGGAGGGGTCAGATACGCAGTATTTT
TRBV27	TRBD1	TRBJ1-5	NA	CASRKPTGEGLNQPQHF	TGTGCCAGCAGGAAACCGACAGGGGAGGGTCTCAATCAGCCCCAGCATTTT
TRBV5-1	NA	TRBJ2-4	few	CASSFGDLLAKNIQYF	TGCGCCAGCAGCTTTGGGGACTTACTAGCCAAAAACATTCAGTACTTC
TRBV10-3	NA	TRBJ1-5	few	CAIGQGSYQPQHF	TGTGCCATCGGCCAAGGATCGTATCAGCCCCAGCATTTT
TRBV5-1	TRBD1	TRBJ2-5	NA	CASSPGQGFQETQYF	TGCGCCAGCAGCCCGGGACAGGGATTCCAAGAGACCCAGTACTTC
TRBV7-2	NA	TRBJ2-4	NA	CASSPYHRVGQNIQYF	TGTGCCAGCAGCCCGTACCACAGGGTAGGCCAAAACATTCAGTACTTC
TRBV6-5	TRBD1	TRBJ1-2	few	CASSYLEGTGNGYTF	TGTGCCAGCAGTTACCTAGAGGGGACAGGGAACGGCTACACCTTC
TRBV6-1	TRBD1	TRBJ1-5	once	CATTDRDSNQPQHF	TGTGCCACCACGGACAGGGATAGCAATCAGCCCCAGCATTTT
TRBV7-2	NA	TRBJ2-7	few	CASSLNPGAYEQYF	TGTGCCAGCAGCTTAAATCCAGGAGCCTACGAGCAGTACTTC
TRBV9	NA	TRBJ2-1	NA	CASSVDPRGSDEQFF	TGTGCCAGCAGCGTAGACCCGAGGGGTAGCGATGAGCAGTTCTTC
TRBV28	NA	TRBJ2-7	few	CASSPGGSGVYEQYF	TGTGCCAGCTCTCCAGGGGGGAGCGGCGTCTACGAGCAGTACTTC
TRBV11-2	NA	TRBJ2-7	few	CASVWSSGEQYF	TGTGCCAGCGTATGGTCGTCGGGGGAGCAGTACTTC
TRBV5-1	NA	TRBJ2-7	few	CASSLGSVTYEQYF	TGCGCCAGCAGCTTGGGTTCGGTAACCTACGAGCAGTACTTC
TRBV9	TRBD1	TRBJ2-1	few	CASSVQGAYNEQFF	TGTGCCAGCAGCGTCCAGGGGGCTTACAATGAGCAGTTCTTC
TRBV9	TRBD2	TRBJ2-7	few	CASSETSGRRTHYEQYF	TGTGCCAGCAGCGAGACTAGCGGGAGGCGTACTCACTACGAGCAGTACTTC
TRBV28	NA	TRBJ2-7	few	CASSLTSPGGQYF	TGTGCCAGCAGTTTAACCTCACCTGGGGGGCAGTACTTC
TRBV5-4	NA	TRBJ1-1	NA	CASKLDRTEAFF	TGTGCCAGCAAGTTGGACCGCACTGAAGCTTTCTTT
TRBV7-9	TRBD1	TRBJ1-3	few	CASSFPGQSSSSGNTIYF	TGTGCCAGCAGCTTTCCGGGACAGTCCTCCAGCTCTGGAAACACCATATATTTT
TRBV4-2	TRBD1	TRBJ1-5	few	CASSQSQGNQPQHF	TGTGCCAGCAGCCAATCACAGGGGAATCAGCCCCAGCATTTT
TRBV28	NA	TRBJ2-2	few	CASNPGTPHTGELFF	TGTGCCAGCAACCCCGGGACCCCACACACCGGGGAGCTGTTTTTT
TRBV4-2	TRBD1	TRBJ2-5	NA	CASSAQGVQETQYF	TGTGCCAGCAGCGCACAGGGGGTACAAGAGACCCAGTACTTC
TRBV11-2	NA	TRBJ1-2	NA	CASSLDVGGNYGYTF	TGTGCCAGCAGCTTAGATGTCGGGGGGAACTATGGCTACACCTTC
TRBV7-2	TRBD2	TRBJ2-1	NA	CASSLGLYNEQFF	TGTGCCAGCAGCTTGGGACTATACAATGAGCAGTTCTTC
TRBV7-9	TRBD1	TRBJ2-7	NA	CASSLAPAKTGHYEQYF	TGTGCCAGCAGCTTAGCTCCCGCGAAGACAGGGCACTACGAGCAGTACTTC
TRBV6-6	TRBD1	TRBJ2-7	NA	CASRDRVDEYF	TGTGCCAGCAGGGACAGGGTAGACGAGTACTTC
TRBV5-6	NA	TRBJ2-1	NA	CASSSTGFNEQFF	TGTGCCAGCAGCTCAACAGGGTTCAATGAGCAGTTCTTC
TRBV5-4	TRBD2	TRBJ2-2	few	CASSYLFRLAGPTGELFF	TGTGCCAGCAGCTACCTCTTTAGACTAGCGGGACCCACCGGGGAGCTGTTTTTT
TRBV28	NA	TRBJ1-2	NA	CASTSPGDLGDYGYTF	TGTGCCAGCACCTCGCCCGGGGACTTAGGAGACTATGGCTACACCTTC
TRBV4-3	NA	TRBJ2-1	NA	CASSQGDGYNEQFF	TGCGCCAGCAGCCAAGGGGACGGATACAATGAGCAGTTCTTC
TRBV4-2	NA	TRBJ1-1	NA	CASSPQGRVDTEAFF	TGTGCCAGCAGCCCCCAGGGACGTGTGGACACTGAAGCTTTCTTT
TRBV27	NA	TRBJ2-1	few	CASSFSDRYNEQFF	TGTGCCAGCAGTTTCTCGGATCGCTACAATGAGCAGTTCTTC
TRBV6-5	NA	TRBJ2-7	NA	CAISVRDSQDEQYF	TGTGCCATCAGTGTTCGGGATAGCCAGGACGAGCAGTACTTC
TRBV5-4	NA	TRBJ2-2	NA	CASSGAVANTGELFF	TGTGCCAGCAGCGGGGCGGTTGCGAACACCGGGGAGCTGTTTTTT
TRBV7-2	TRBD1	TRBJ1-1	few	CASSLQMGQGYEAFF	TGTGCCAGCAGCTTACAGATGGGACAGGGGTATGAAGCTTTCTTT
TRBV9	NA	TRBJ2-1	NA	CASSADQLSAAEQFF	TGTGCCAGCAGCGCCGACCAGCTTAGTGCGGCTGAGCAGTTCTTC
TRBV19	TRBD2	TRBJ2-3	few	CASRPSGSSDTQYF	TGTGCCAGTAGACCCAGCGGGAGCTCAGATACGCAGTATTTT
TRBV15	NA	TRBJ2-3	few	CATSSNLPDTQYF	TGTGCCACCAGCAGCAATCTGCCAGATACGCAGTATTTT
TRBV5-8	NA	TRBJ2-7	NA	CASSQDSSYEQYF	TGTGCCAGCAGTCAGGACAGCAGCTACGAGCAGTACTTC
TRBV2	NA	TRBJ1-2	few	CASTSDSLYGYTF	TGTGCCAGCACGTCGGACAGCCTCTATGGCTACACCTTC
TRBV15	NA	TRBJ1-6	few	CATSRDLGGINNSPLHF	TGTGCCACCAGCAGAGATCTTGGTGGTATTAATAATTCACCCCTCCACTTT
TRBV29-1	TRBD1	TRBJ2-1	few	CSGRDRNNNEQFF	TGCAGCGGCCGGGACAGGAACAACAATGAGCAGTTCTTC
TRBV5-1	NA	TRBJ2-5	few	CASSRDTSRTQYF	TGCGCCAGCAGCCGGGACACAAGCAGGACCCAGTACTTC